This TCR beta chain was identified in a study of cytomegalovirus exposure and HLA in healthy donors (TCRdb year 2017). Describing the broader study: An earlier analysis of about 530 of the donors reported approximately 260 Gb of sequence data and some 110 million unique TCR beta sequences obtained from about 170 million T cells. An early release that covered roughly 600 HLA-typed donors contained 250 to 350 gigabases of sequencing data and about 93 million unique TCR sequences. Of the roughly 410 genotyped donors, 80% to 90% were placed in the genetic ancestry cluster associated with self-reported Caucasian donors. The study aimed to test whether cataloging public T cell receptors could reveal signatures of past pathogen exposure. The T cell repertoires of 666 subjects were profiled by immunosequencing and related to cytomegalovirus serostatus. Along with the roughly 710-subject first cohort, a separate validation cohort of more than 90 different subjects was used. To predict cytomegalovirus infection status, the study brought together high-throughput TCR immunosequencing, statistical association of individual TCRs with disease status, and machine learning. In a later analysis, previously published TCR beta repertoires from 670 or so donors were re-analyzed and high-resolution HLA genotyping was added so that TCR occurrence patterns could be studied. Rather than using new phenotypic data, the later analysis identified candidate immune exposures from TCR beta sequences and from how often those sequences occurred across donors. To decide whether each TCR beta V gene segment behaved as functional or pseudogenic, an earlier analysis of approximately 620 of the donors relied on high-throughput TCR beta sequencing. Donor age, sex, ethnicity and CMV serostatus were collected together with the repertoire data. Genome-wide SNP genotypes for about three fifths of the roughly 670 donors were used in a later genetic analysis, which treated that subset as a discovery cohort. Every repertoire in the discovery cohort had been generated on one and the same sequencing platform. HLA typing included class I and class II loci at four-digit resolution. Typing coverage varied by locus: roughly 620-640 donors for A, B, C, DRB1 and DQB1; around 560 for DQA1; some 610 for DPA1; more than 450 for DPB1. Five DR-DQ haplotypes were treated as single units for association and clustering because of strong linkage in the cohort. Across some 400 genotyped donors of the cohort, an average of about 240,000 unique TCR beta nucleotide sequences per donor were sequenced, and 15% to 20% of those sequences were non-productive. Study-wide findings and limitations: In an earlier analysis of over 550 of the donors, most TCR beta V segments were observed in productive rearrangements about 90% or about 30% of the time, broadly matching IMGT annotations. Strong co-occurrence of HLA alleles, especially DR and DQ, made assigning TCR associations to individual alleles difficult. A later analysis found that HLA-associated TCR beta chains were more clonally expanded and had lower generation probabilities than equally common non-associated chains. An association between a missense DCLRE1C variant and V-gene and J-gene trimming of TCR beta chains was found in a later genetic analysis and replicated in an independent cohort. Because HLA typing was unavailable for some donors at each locus, only the typed subset was used in association tests. The classifier was reported to diagnose cytomegalovirus status with high specificity and sensitivity in both the original and validation cohorts. A further reported finding was that TCR beta sequences accurately predicted the HLA-A and HLA-B alleles for most subjects in the first cohort. The study listed approximately 150 TCR beta chains as associated with cytomegalovirus. Most TCR sequences were observed very rarely across donors, whereas some public TCRs were present in many individuals. The cohort was sequenced for TCR beta chains only, and without alpha or paired-chain data the features that could be detected were limited. In vitro tests confirmed that three of the cytomegalovirus-associated TCR beta chains recognize cytomegalovirus antigens. A later analysis associated around 16,000 TCR beta sequences with specific HLA alleles at a false discovery rate of 0.05. Compared with the approximately 670-donor mean, donors in an Asian-associated ancestry cluster had fewer N-insertions in productive TCRs, according to a later genetic analysis. According to a later analysis, TCR association rates differed among HLA loci, with DRB1 alleles showing the most associated TCRs and HLA-C alleles showing the fewest. Sequencing depth was assumed to be roughly uniform across donors in the presence/absence analyses, though that assumption may not hold. Correlated functional status among segregating V segments might be attributable to linkage disequilibrium, but an unknown experimental factor could not be ruled out. The only immune exposure information available for the cohort was CMV serostatus. A group of highly shared sequence variants was considered likely to be a technical artifact of the sequencing pipeline. Seventeen rarely observed V segments, including chromosome 9 orphons, were excluded from the earlier analysis of about 610 of the donors because counts were too low. A later analysis found that most CMV-associated TCR beta chains appeared HLA-restricted, with HLA associations seemingly driven largely by CMV exposure. According to the authors, the approach could potentially be generalized to other disease states and immunological phenotypes. In a later analysis, several top co-occurrence clusters were reported to appear linked to parvovirus B19, influenza, CMV and Epstein-Barr virus.

In total, 600 or so healthy bone marrow donors made up the cohort. All cohort members were sampled while nominally healthy, although unrecorded immune exposures were likely present. The donor tested CMV seropositive and was one of the 289 seropositive cohort members. A peripheral blood sample was collected from each donor, and TCR beta sequencing was performed on peripheral blood mononuclear cells. Genomic DNA was extracted from the blood cell samples with the Qiagen DNeasy Blood Extraction Kit. Notes on this clone: No cognate antigen has been identified for it. Base quality data are lacking; no much larger clone is found one base away.

Library generation was performed with the immunoSEQ multiplex PCR assay. A mixture of 60 forward primers for TCR Vbeta segments and 13 reverse primers for TCR Jbeta segments was used in the multiplex PCR. Amplification of the CDR3 region of rearranged TCR beta genes was performed with a multiplex PCR assay on genomic DNA. On the Illumina HiSeq System, the amplified TCR beta libraries were sequenced as 87-base-pair reads. The published analysis was carried out like this. A later analysis tallied around 80 million unique TCR beta chains across the roughly 610 repertoires, and some 10 million of those chains were shared by two or more donors. Raw reads were error-corrected and collapsed into unique sequences with a nearest-neighbor algorithm that merged closely related sequences to remove PCR and sequencing errors. CDR3 sequences were aligned to IMGT reference sequences to assign V, D and J gene segments. For a sequence to be retained, at least a six-nucleotide match to both a V gene segment and a J gene segment was required. Rearrangements were classified as productive when the CDR3 lacked stop codons and remained in frame with V and J, and all other rearrangements were classified as non-productive. CDR3 was defined according to IMGT convention as the region running from the second conserved V-encoded cysteine to the conserved J-encoded phenylalanine. The earlier analysis of about 530 of the donors excluded any sequence lacking an unambiguous match to a single V gene segment. In an earlier analysis of approximately 590 of the donors, a V segment was called functional when productive rearrangements were above 56.7%, and segregating when the standard deviation between donors exceeded 5%. A statistical classification framework was built for diagnosing cytomegalovirus status from the catalog of TCR beta chain sequences. V and J gene assignment, in a later analysis, came from comparing TCR nucleotide sequences with IMGT/GENE-DB human TR gene sequences. In a later analysis, CDR3 sequences and most-parsimonious VDJ recombination scenarios were assigned using the TCRdist pipeline. In a later analysis, each TCR beta chain was defined by its CDR3 amino acid sequence together with its V-gene family, and reads lacking a unique V-gene family were excluded. In a later analysis, fewer than 650 highly shared, low-generation-probability nucleotide sequences were removed to address suspected cross-contamination and a sequencing artifact. In a later analysis, a clonal expansion index for each public chain was calculated from normalized within-repertoire ranks of inferred template counts. Generation probabilities in a later analysis came from a VDJ recombination model fitted to out-of-frame rearrangements, and those results were checked against IGoR. Hypergeometric tests were used in a later analysis to score TCR-TCR, TCR-HLA and TCR-CMV co-occurrence, with a repertoire-size bias correction applied to the TCR pairs. False discovery rates were estimated in a later analysis by permuting HLA or CMV assignments 20 times. In a later analysis, co-occurring TCRs were grouped with DBSCAN, and TCRdist sequence similarity was added when clustering was performed within HLA-allele-positive subsets. Repertoires with fewer than 30,000 or more than 120,000 public chains, plus five repertoires with anomalous nucleotide sharing, were excluded from co-occurrence clustering. In TCRdb, the immuneACCESS table is reduced to in-frame sequences with V and J assigned. These tables do not hold every clone; where another copy was compared, an unresolved V gene accounts for under half, and the others remain unexplained. That table supplies the V and J calls and clone size; D and trimming were determined from the DNA. The table for this sample lists more than 140,000 clones; roughly 80% of them were counted only once. Of the sample, around 6.2% is held by the ten largest clones.

The sequence was collected from a man aged 30 to 45 in good health and CMV-seropositive. Sequencing was performed on PBMCs.

The base sequence is TGTGCCAGCGTTAGCGGGAGGGGGGCCTACGAGCAGTACTTC. This translates into CASVSGRGAYEQYF. This sequence uses TRBV28 and TRBJ2-7, and 11 junction bases match TRBD2. From its cysteine to its phenylalanine, the CDR3 spans 14 amino acids. The retained sequence is limited to the CDR3, 42 bases, with the frame set at the first base. CDR1 and CDR2 are drawn from the germline V gene: MDHEN, SYDVKM. The V end gives up 8 bases and the J end 2 bases, leaving 5 bases in the junction not matched to a gene.